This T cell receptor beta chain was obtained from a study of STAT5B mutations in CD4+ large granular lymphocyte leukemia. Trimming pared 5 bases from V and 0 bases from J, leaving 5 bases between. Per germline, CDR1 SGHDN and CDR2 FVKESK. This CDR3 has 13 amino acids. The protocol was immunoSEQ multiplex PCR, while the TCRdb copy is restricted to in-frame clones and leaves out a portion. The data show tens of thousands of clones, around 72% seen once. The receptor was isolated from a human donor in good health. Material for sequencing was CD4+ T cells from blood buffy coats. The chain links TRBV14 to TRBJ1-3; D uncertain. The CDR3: CASSENSGNTIYF. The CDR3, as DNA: TGTGCCAGCAGCGAAAACTCTGGAAACACCATATATTTT.